This TCR beta chain was identified in a study of shared clonotypes between healthy human individuals (dated by TCRdb to 2018 to 2021). The study in broad terms: The cohort included three men and a couple of women between 18 and 49 years of age. To increase sequencing depth and limit assay-specific biases, TCR repertoire library preparation and sequencing were carried out by different laboratories using diverse techniques. Leukapheresis yielded between about 0.85 and 10 billion PBMCs per donor. To estimate repertoire size and how much clonotypes are shared between individuals, the study performed deep sequencing of blood TCR repertoires from 4 to 6 healthy adults. For each donor, three plates each were used for CD4 naive and CD4 memory, two plates were used for CD8 naive, and one plate was used for CD8 memory. The investigation overall reported the following: Sampling was restricted to blood, and TCR repertoires in tissue are likely to differ from TCR repertoires in blood. Rarefaction of sorted-subset datasets indicated incomplete sequencing despite the large sequencing depth. The genetic and exposure-history diversity represented was limited by the small number of donors. Naive subsets generally had larger estimated clonotype richness than memory subsets did. Higher generation probabilities were observed for clonotypes shared by all four sorted-subset donors than for non-shared clonotypes. Pairwise subsampling led to the expectation that sequencing depth would affect the degree of clonotype sharing among donors. Sharing across a few donors was observed for 5% to 6.5% of naive CD4, about 4% of naive CD8, around 2.5% of memory CD4, and approximately 0.41% of memory CD8 clonotypes.

Using the deep immunoSEQ assay, multiplex PCR amplified TCR CDR3 regions from genomic DNA. Extracted genomic DNA from each cell subset was distributed evenly across all wells of several immunoSEQ 96-well plates, and each plate was treated as a replicate. For sorted subsets, each replicate PCR was loaded with about 0.2 ug genomic DNA, equivalent to about 33,000 T cell genomes. Purified libraries were quantified with a Qubit 3.0 fluorometer, sized on a Bioanalyzer 2100, and re-quantified with the KAPA Library Quantification kit. A separate single-read 150-cycle Illumina NextSeq 550 flow cell was used to sequence each immunoSEQ 96-well plate. The study's own analysis went as follows. Because only junctional sequences without quality scores were contained in the immunoSEQ output, filtering matching that applied to full-length reads could not be performed. To assign V/J genes and CDR3, sequences were annotated against IMGT germline references using PyIR, a Python wrapper for IgBLAST v1.9. Reads were filtered out if the reads had weak V/J assignments (E-value above 1e-6), no CDR3, stop codons, out-of-frame junctions, or ambiguous translated residues. V3J clonotypes were defined by identical inferred V gene, J gene, and CDR3 amino acid sequence. Percentage overlap between repertoires was computed as shared unique clonotypes divided by the size of the smaller repertoire. Repertoire richness was assessed with RTK rarefaction, the Chao1 estimator, and Recon v2.1 estimates of unobserved clonotypes. For all TCRbeta clonotypes obtained by the gDNA method from four donors, generation probabilities were computed with OLGA. This is the immuneACCESS table as TCRdb keeps it, with only in-frame sequences that have V and J called. A part of the clones is gone; compared with another copy, unresolved V genes explain less than half, and the rest is unexplained. V and J calls and clone size are given by that table; D and trimming were obtained from the DNA. This sample is represented by over a million clones; approximately 70% of them were singletons. Jointly, the top ten make up 1.5% of the sample.

This clone appeared a few times. Its target antigen remains unknown. No base quality information exists; no much larger clone differs at one position. This sample also contains other DNA sequences that code for the same CDR3. The germline ends are 8 bases apart after V is trimmed by 0 bases and J by 0 bases. The germline V gene provides CDR1 MGHRA and CDR2 YSYEKL. CDR3 length: 16 amino acids, cysteine to phenylalanine. The only DNA kept is the CDR3, 48 bases in frame from the first base. The donors were healthy, HIV-negative adults with no recently reported acute infections or vaccinations. All donors were Caucasian adults living in Nashville, Tennessee, USA. Magnetic negative selection was used to enrich CD4+ T cells, after which naive cells were positively selected on CD45RA and the negative fraction became the memory subset. Blood was obtained by leukapheresis, after which PBMCs were separated by Ficoll-Histopaque density gradient centrifugation and cryopreserved in liquid nitrogen vapor phase. Purity and quantity of every magnetically sorted T cell population were checked by analytical flow cytometry. Genomic DNA was isolated from every sorted fraction and measured by UV absorbance on a Nanodrop 2000c.

Sequencing used memory CD4+ T cells sorted from blood. Sample cell subset or site, as interpreted from the label and publication: CD45RA-negative fraction. Recombination joined TRBV4-1 with TRBJ2-2, with a weak D call of TRBD1 (6 bases match). This TCR was recovered from a man in his late teens or twenties in good health. The DNA sequence is given as TGCGCCAGCAGCCAAGAAGGGACAACGAACACCGGGGAGCTGTTTTTT. It is translated as CASSQEGTTNTGELFF.